The entry that follows covers one T cell receptor beta chain sequence. Its antigen is undetermined. The sample belongs to a study of molecular identifiers for immune sequencing clone quantification. Study-wide findings and caveats: Clones exceeding 20 RNA copies carried over 97% of effector molecules but under 1% of naive-cell molecules.

This CDR3 spans 18 amino acids. V shed 0 bases and J shed 9 bases, with 25 bases lying between them. Germline V gives CDR1 LGHNA, CDR2 YNFKEQ. Each CDR3 protein is one row after TCRdb ran MiXCR on the PCR reads. The table has around 40,000 distinct CDR3 sequences, 19% seen once; the top ten hold about 1.1%. Sequencing was carried out using naive CD8+ T cells from blood, with Jurkat cell RNA spiked in. Subset indicated: FACS-sorted CD8+CD4-CCR7+CD45RA+ naive T cells. This chain connects TRBV4-2 to TRBJ2-3; D tentatively fits TRBD1 or TRBD2 (6 bases each). This clonotype originated in a human donor in good health. Some libraries in this study had Jurkat cell RNA spiked in. Here the CDR3 reads CASSQEASENPEGGTQYF. In DNA, the CDR3 is TGTGCCAGCAGCCAAGAAGCTAGCGAGAACCCAGAGGGGGGAACGCAGTATTTT.